This paragraph reports one TCR beta chain. The antigen remains unidentified. These data are taken from a study of blood T cells in healthy people across ages. Broader study findings: Higher diversity and more naive CD4+ cells were features of long-lived donors, compared to aged donors. Per million T cells, the diversity of TCR beta decreased roughly linearly as age advanced.

A second about 7 to 11 cycle PCR used barcoded and J-beta primers. MiXCR, applied by TCRdb to the 5' RACE reads, yields one record per CDR3 protein. The top ten hold around 2.1% of the sample, which has about 1.8 million distinct CDR3 sequences, about 49% seen once. Each sample yielded at least 6 million isolated PBMCs. In germline, CDR1 is SGHTA, CDR2 FQGNSA. The CDR3 runs to 16 residues. V was pared by 8 bases and J by 8 bases, with 18 bases of the junction left unmatched. The sequenced sample consisted of blood. J is TRBJ2-1 and V is TRBV7-2; TRBD1 matches 7 bases. The TCR comes from a woman aged 35 to 49 in good health. The CDR3 reads CASGPGQVYAGHEQFF. Written as DNA, the CDR3 is TGTGCCAGCGGCCCAGGACAGGTCTACGCCGGCCATGAGCAGTTCTTC.